This T cell receptor (beta chain) is from a study of T cells in tuberculosis. Background on the study: Sequenced TCRs come from CD1B-GMM tetramer-binding T cells. Findings and caveats of the study: GMM-specific TCRs were nearer to active tuberculosis alpha repertoires, suggesting expansion.

Produced via immunoSEQ multiplex PCR; TCRdb's table is partial and in-frame only. Of fewer than 40,000 clones in the sample, roughly 86% were seen once. A remark on this clone: The antigen is not known.

Time point given: new active TB diagnosis, blood taken before or within 7 days of starting treatment. The starting material was PBMCs, obtained at tuberculosis diagnosis. The TCR was taken from an adult with tuberculosis.

The CDR3 nucleotides read TGTGCCAGCAGCGCCCGGGACAGGCCGTACGAGCAGTACTTC. Translated, it gives CASSARDRPYEQYF. The chain carries TRBV9 and TRBJ2-7; 8 bases agree with TRBD1. V lost 3 bases and J lost 4; bases outside the gene matches: 6. The CDR3 runs to 14 residues. Per germline, CDR1 SGDLS and CDR2 YYNGEE.